This T cell receptor beta chain is drawn from a study of cytomegalovirus exposure and HLA in healthy donors. Study outcomes and limitations: Among the most significant clusters, several appeared linked to common viral pathogens in a later analysis.

Trimming removed 6 bases from V and 7 bases from J; junction bases left unmatched: 2. Per the germline V gene, CDR1 is MRHNA and CDR2 is SNTAGT. This CDR3 is 14 amino acids long. In the PCR, 60 Vbeta and 13 Jbeta primers were used. Here immunoSEQ multiplex PCR was the method, and the copy in TCRdb shows in-frame clones only, minus some. The sample lists 90,000 to 100,000 clones, approximately 72% occurring once. Remarks on this clone: Its target is unknown.

The chain links TRBV6-4 to TRBJ2-2; 13 nucleotides agree with TRBD2. The sample was PBMCs. This TCR came from a man aged 35 to 55 in good health and CMV-seropositive. The CDR3 spells CASSGLAGVGELFF. CDR3 in DNA: TGTGCCAGCAGCGGACTAGCGGGAGTCGGGGAGCTGTTTTTT.